Listed below are T cell receptor beta chains from one sample, sequenced in a study of monozygotic twins with inflammatory bowel disease. TCRdb reprocessed the 5' RACE reads and stores each CDR3 protein as one record, lacking DNA. This listing includes 210,000 or so distinct CDR3 sequences. The sample was blood. The receptors stem from a human donor with ulcerative colitis or Crohn's disease, or a healthy co-twin of an affected twin (not recorded which). Each CDR3 is given with its conserved first and last residue.

j_call v_call cdr3_aa
TRBJ2-2 TRBV12-3/TRBV12-4 CASSFGPVGELFF
TRBJ2-7 TRBV5-1 CASGFQGLQTYEQYF
TRBJ2-1 TRBV7-6 CASSLALSGTRRNEQFF
TRBJ2-7 TRBV5-1 CASSLPSYEQYF
TRBJ1-1 TRBV5-1 CASSSRQGAHDEAFF
TRBJ2-3 TRBV7-3 CASSPNGDTQYF
TRBJ2-3 TRBV12-3/TRBV12-4 CASSLELTGDTQYF
TRBJ2-7 TRBV4-3 CASSPQLADPYEQYF
TRBJ2-7 TRBV4-1 CASSREVMEAGGRSYEQYF
TRBJ2-2 TRBV5-1 CASGANTGELFF
TRBJ2-1 TRBV2 CASSEGREAQFF
TRBJ1-1 TRBV5-1 CASSLGSQNTEAFF
TRBJ1-1 TRBV20-1 CSAAEVVMEAFF
TRBJ1-2 TRBV10-3 CAISYGTAYGYTF
TRBJ1-5 TRBV18 CASSLNPTGSNQPQHF
TRBJ1-5 TRBV5-6 CASSLGGQGGQPQHF
TRBJ2-7 TRBV5-1 CASSLDQSGYYEQYF
TRBJ2-2 TRBV18 CASSPRSPSGNTGELFF
TRBJ2-1 TRBV5-4 CASSPGLANYNEQFF
TRBJ2-3 TRBV7-2 CASLRAPISTDTQYF
TRBJ1-2 TRBV5-1 CASSLGQYGYTF
TRBJ2-5 TRBV7-2 CASSLIFETQYF
TRBJ2-2 TRBV30 CAWSTGYTGELFF
TRBJ2-3 TRBV7-2 CASSLTSGTPDTQYF
TRBJ2-7 TRBV7-8 CASSLLETATYEQYF